A single sample is the source of the 7 T cell receptor beta chains below, sequenced in a study of identical twins. TCRdb itself ran the 5' RACE reads through MiXCR, one entry per CDR3 protein. The sample yields 500,000 or so distinct CDR3 sequences, more than 13% seen once. The sample was also reused in another study, on yellow fever vaccine responses in identical twins.

The specimen was CD4+ T cells sorted from blood. The source of these receptors is a woman younger than 35 in good health.

The V call is TRBV12-3 or TRBV12-4, the J call TRBJ2-5; D not certain. This CDR3 has 12 amino acids. The V and J ends lost 1 base and 3 bases respectively, with 3 bases between them. DNA of the CDR3: TGTGCCAGCAGTTTAGTGGAAGAGACCCAGTACTTC. Its protein product is CASSLVEETQYF.

The V call is TRBV7-9, the J call TRBJ2-7, with TRBD1 matching over 7 bases. The V segment lost 5 bases and the J segment 7 bases; nucleotides outside the gene matches: 14. The CDR3 has 15 residues. Per germline, CDR1 SEHNR and CDR2 FQNEAQ (reference sequence). CDR3 protein: CASSPTQGLAFEQYF. CDR3 in DNA: TGTGCCAGCAGCCCCACACAGGGGCTCGCCTTTGAGCAGTACTTC. The variable domain in full, with the rest retrieved from reference TRBV7-9 and TRBJ2-7, is DTGVSQNPRHKITKRGQNVTFRCDPISEHNRLYWYRQTLGQGPEFLTYFQNEAQLEKSRLLSDRFSAERPKGSFSTLEIQRTEQGDSAMYLCASSPTQGLAFEQYFGPGTRLTVT.

This clonotype turned up a few times. This chain uses TRBV28 with TRBJ2-3; no clear D gene. The germline gives CDR1 MDHEN, CDR2 SYDVKM. V was pared by 5 bases and J by 6 bases, with 15 bases between. This CDR3 comprises 14 residues. This chain's CDR3 is CASSQQAYGDTQYF. The CDR3, as DNA: TGTGCCAGCAGTCAACAAGCATACGGGGATACGCAGTATTTT.

The table lists this clonotype with a few counts. The chain combines TRBV7-2 with TRBJ2-2; D possibly corresponds to TRBD2 (6 bases). This CDR3 is built from 15 residues. Germline CDR1 is SGHTA and CDR2 is FQGNSA. Trimming shortened V by 5 bases and J by 8 bases, and 18 bases separated the two germline ends. DNA for the CDR3: TGTGCCAGCAGCCCCTTTGGGACTGCGGGGGGGGAGCTGTTTTTT. Protein product: CASSPFGTAGGELFF.

The chain links TRBV12-3 or TRBV12-4 to TRBJ1-1, with a possible D match to TRBD1 (5 bases). This CDR3 is built from 13 residues. V was pared by 1 base and J by 10 bases, with 13 bases between. The CDR3 loop is CASSLGGGGRAFF. As DNA, the CDR3 is TGTGCCAGCAGTTTAGGCGGGGGGGGACGAGCTTTCTTT.

This clonotype was seen only a few times. This chain links TRBV7-2 with TRBJ2-2; either TRBD1 or TRBD2 may supply D (7 bases each). The germline V and J ends were trimmed by 0 bases and 4 bases, with 12 bases remaining between them. Germline assignment: CDR1 SGHTA and CDR2 FQGNSA. The CDR3 is made up of 16 amino acids. The CDR3 nucleotides are TGTGCCAGCAGCTTAGCGGCAGGGGGGGTCACCGGGGAGCTGTTTTTT. Protein sequence: CASSLAAGGVTGELFF.

The J gene is TRBJ1-2, the V gene TRBV7-9, with a weak D call TRBD1 (6 bases). Germline CDR1 and CDR2: SEHNR and FQNEAQ (reference sequence). The length of the CDR3 is 14 residues. V dropped 5 bases and J dropped 4 bases, with 14 bases sitting between them. The CDR3 region is CASSLSRDTYGYTF. CDR3 sequence (DNA): TGTGCCAGCAGCCTGTCCCGGGACACCTATGGCTACACCTTC.